These 18 T cell receptor beta chains were all obtained from the same sample, sequenced in a study of blood T cell repertoires in COVID-19 (dated by TCRdb to 2020 to 2021). The library was produced with the immunoSEQ multiplex PCR assay. TCRdb took this table from immuneACCESS and kept in-frame rearrangements with V and J called. Such tables lack part of the clones; where checked against another copy, unresolved V genes explain under half of the gap, and the rest is unexplained. In this sample the table shows about 93,000 clones, approximately 89% of which occur a single time. In total, the top ten clones hold approximately 2% of the sample. The sample consisted of peripheral blood. All receptors come from a man aged 45-65 years with acute or convalescent COVID-19.

V is TRBV29-1 and J is TRBJ1-2, with D tentatively TRBD1 (6 bases). The germline CDR1 and CDR2 sequences are SQVTM and ANQGSEA. Deletions cut 2 bases from V and 4 bases from J, with 11 bases between. The CDR3 contains 13 residues. CDR3 nucleotides: TGCAGCGTTGAAAGCAGGGGTGGCTATGGCTACACCTTC. It specifies CSVESRGGYGYTF.

This rearrangement joins TRBV30 to TRBJ2-2, with 8 nucleotides matching TRBD1. The CDR3 extends over 15 amino acids. Per germline, CDR1 GTSNPN and CDR2 SVGIG (reference sequence). After removal of 2 bases from V and 2 bases from J, the junction contained 4 bases not matched to a gene. The CDR3 DNA reads TGTGCCTGGAGTAAAGGACAGGGTAACACCGGGGAGCTGTTTTTT. This sequence encodes CAWSKGQGNTGELFF.

For the CDR3, the DNA is TGCGCCAGCAGCCAAGGGACTAGCGGGAGATTTGAGCAGTTCTTC. Translated, it gives CASSQGTSGRFEQFF. This chain joins TRBV4-1 and TRBJ2-1, with 13 bases identical to TRBD2. There are 15 residues in the CDR3. Germline V lookup: CDR1 MGHRA, CDR2 YSYEKL. The ends lost 1 base at V and 9 bases at J; junction bases unmatched: 3.

The rearrangement uses TRBV7-2 and TRBJ1-2; possible D gene TRBD1, 5 bases. Germline loops: CDR1 SGHTA, CDR2 FQGNSA. This CDR3 has 17 amino acids. The V end was cut by 1 base, the J end by 5 bases, with 20 bases between. As DNA, the CDR3 is TGTGCCAGCAGCTTAGGCGGGGCGCGGTCCCTAGGGTATGGCTACACCTTC. It is translated as CASSLGGARSLGYGYTF. The entire variable domain, with the rest obtained from reference TRBV7-2 and TRBJ1-2, is as follows: GAGVSQSPSNKVTEKGKDVELRCDPISGHTALYWYRQSLGQGLEFLIYFQGNSAPDKSGLPSDRFSAERTGGSVSTLTIQRTQQEDSAVYLCASSLGGARSLGYGYTFGSGTRLTVV.

The chain combines TRBV10-2 with TRBJ1-4; 10 bases align to TRBD1. The length of the CDR3 is 15 residues. The V segment lost 7 bases and the J segment 5 bases; nucleotides outside the gene matches: 7. In germline, CDR1 is WSHSY, CDR2 SAAADI. The DNA of the CDR3 is TGCGCCAGCACTCCCAAGACAGGGGGCAATGAAAAACTGTTTTTT. Its translation: CASTPKTGGNEKLFF.

The gene calls are TRBV6-6 and TRBJ1-1, with no clear D. CDR3 length: 13 residues. V lost 8 bases and J 2 bases, leaving 12 bases between the germline ends. Germline CDR1 is MNHNY and CDR2 is SVGAGI (reference sequence). CDR3 DNA sequence: TGTGCCAGCGGGGAGTGGGGTAACACTGAAGCTTTCTTT. Amino acid sequence: CASGEWGNTEAFF.

This CDR3 is CATRIRDSRGELFF. CDR3 nucleotide sequence: TGTGCCACCAGGATTCGGGACTCTCGGGGGGAGCTGTTTTTT. The chain joins TRBV28 to TRBJ2-2; maybe TRBD2 (6 bases). This CDR3 contains 14 residues. V was clipped by 10 bases and J by 8 bases, with 20 bases between them. Germline V gene lookup returns CDR1 MDHEN and CDR2 SYDVKM. Based on the CDR3 plus reference TRBV28 and TRBJ2-2, the full variable domain is DVKVTQSSRYLVKRTGEKVFLECVQDMDHENMFWYRQDPGLGLRLIYFSYDVKMKEKGDIPEGYSVSREKKERFSLILESASTNQTSMYLCATRIRDSRGELFFGEGSRLTVL.

The chain is built from TRBV9 and TRBJ2-1; D might be TRBD1 (5 bases). This CDR3 comprises 16 residues. Trimming removed 3 bases at V and 0 bases at J, with 13 bases between. Germline loops: CDR1 SGDLS, CDR2 YYNGEE. The CDR3, as DNA: TGTGCCAGCAGCGGATACCCAACAGGCTCCTACAATGAGCAGTTCTTC. Translation: CASSGYPTGSYNEQFF.

The J gene is TRBJ2-3, the V gene TRBV10-3, with TRBD1 matching over 7 bases. Trimming took 6 bases from V and 6 from J; bases not matched to a gene: 6. The CDR3 covers 13 residues. CDR1 is ENHRY and CDR2 is SYGVKD in the germline V gene. CDR3 amino acids: CAIRRQGMDTQYF. The DNA of the CDR3 is TGTGCCATCAGGAGACAGGGAATGGATACGCAGTATTTT.

The V and J genes are TRBV4-3 and TRBJ1-1; a weak D match, TRBD1 (6 bases). Germline V gene lookup returns CDR1 LGHNA and CDR2 YSLEER. V dropped 4 bases and J dropped 11 bases, with 14 bases sitting between them. CDR3 length: 12 amino acids. In nucleotides, the CDR3 is TGCGCCAGCAGCCTCGCGGCAGGGGATGCTTTCTTT. Its protein is CASSLAAGDAFF.

This clone was seen a single time. Germline is not matched at one junction end, which may reflect a read error. For the CDR3, the DNA is TGTGCCAGCAGTTGGCGGGGGGCTGAACCCTGGGATCGCGCCTTC. It codes for CASSWRGAEPWDRAF. The V and J genes are TRBV3-1 (or the pseudogene TRBV3-2) and TRBJ1-2; possibly TRBD1 for D (6 bases). The germline V gene has CDR1 LGHDT and CDR2 YNNKEL (reference sequence). This CDR3 has 15 residues.

J is TRBJ1-4 and V is TRBV29-1, with no clear D. The CDR3 has 13 amino acids. The germline gives CDR1 SQVTM, CDR2 ANQGSEA. Between the trimmed V and J ends, which lost 3 bases and 8 bases, there was a span of 13 bases. As DNA, the CDR3 is TGCAGCGTTGATGAGGGTCGAGGGGAAAAACTGTTTTTT. Protein: CSVDEGRGEKLFF. The whole variable domain, remainder taken from reference TRBV29-1 and TRBJ1-4, is SAVISQKPSRDICQRGTSLTIQCQVDSQVTMMFWYRQQPGQSLTLIATANQGSEATYESGFVIDKFPISRPNLTFSTLTVSNMSPEDSSIYLCSVDEGRGEKLFFGSGTQLSVL.

This chain joins TRBV19 and TRBJ2-1, with 8 bases aligning to TRBD2. CDR3 length: 14 amino acids. V shed 7 bases, J shed 5 bases, and the junction held 7 bases outside the gene matches. Germline V gene data show CDR1 as LNHDA and CDR2 as SQIVND (reference sequence). As DNA, the CDR3 is TGTGCCAGTACCGCGGGAGGACCCCACAATGAGCAGTTCTTC. This sequence encodes CASTAGGPHNEQFF.

The J gene is TRBJ1-1, the V gene TRBV5-4; D is undetermined. Germline-derived CDR1 and CDR2 are SGHNT and YYREEE (reference sequence). The V and J ends lost 4 bases and 3 bases respectively, with 16 bases between them. The CDR3 is 15 residues long. CDR3 sequence (DNA): TGTGCCAGCAGCCCTCCCTCGGGTTCCGACACTGAAGCTTTCTTT. Protein sequence: CASSPPSGSDTEAFF.

This clone was detected only once. The genes are TRBV4-3 and TRBJ2-5; the match to TRBD1 covers 7 bases. V lost 4 bases, J lost 5 bases, and 4 bases stayed unmatched. The CDR3 is 13 residues long. Per the germline V gene, CDR1 is LGHNA and CDR2 is YSLEER. As DNA, the CDR3 is TGCGCCAGCAGCCGCGACAGGGATGAGACCCAGTACTTC. Its protein product is CASSRDRDETQYF.

This chain links TRBV19 with TRBJ1-3; 7 bases fit TRBD1. In germline, CDR1 is LNHDA, CDR2 SQIVND (reference sequence). CDR3 length equals 16 residues. The J segment lost 0 bases and the V segment lost 6 bases, leaving 8 bases of the junction unmatched. The CDR3: CASSDRASSSGNTIYF. The CDR3 nucleotides read TGTGCCAGTAGCGACAGGGCCTCGAGCTCTGGAAACACCATATATTTT.

This clone appeared a single time. V and J are TRBV27 and TRBJ2-7; 7 bases are a match to TRBD2. This CDR3 contains 17 residues. V lost 0 bases and J lost 2; bases outside the gene matches: 10. Looked up from germline, CDR1 is MNHEY and CDR2 is SMNVEV (reference sequence). As DNA, the CDR3 is TGTGCCAGCAGTTTATCGATCTTGTCTAGCGGACCCTACGAGCAGTACTTC. It yields the protein CASSLSILSSGPYEQYF.

The count of this clone is one. The V call is TRBV19, the J call TRBJ1-1, with 7 bases that match TRBD1. The length of the CDR3 is 14 residues. Germline CDR1 LNHDA, CDR2 SQIVND (reference sequence). J gave up 6 bases and V 6 bases, and 10 bases lay outside the gene matches. CDR3 region: CASSTSGGRAEAFF. The CDR3 DNA sequence: TGTGCCAGTAGCACCTCAGGGGGAAGGGCTGAAGCTTTCTTT. Combining the CDR3 with reference TRBV19 and TRBJ1-1 gives the whole variable domain DGGITQSPKYLFRKEGQNVTLSCEQNLNHDAMYWYRQDPGQGLRLIYYSQIVNDFQKGDIAEGYSVSREKKESFPLTVTSAQKNPTAFYLCASSTSGGRAEAFFGQGTRLTVV.